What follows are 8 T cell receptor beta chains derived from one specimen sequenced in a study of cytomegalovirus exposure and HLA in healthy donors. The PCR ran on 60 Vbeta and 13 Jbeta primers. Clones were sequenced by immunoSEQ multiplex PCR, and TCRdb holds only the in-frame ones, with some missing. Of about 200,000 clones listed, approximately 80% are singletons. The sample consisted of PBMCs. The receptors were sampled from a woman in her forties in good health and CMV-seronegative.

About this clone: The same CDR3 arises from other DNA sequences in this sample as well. The CDR3 sequence: CASSVTSGSYNEQFF. DNA of the CDR3: TGTGCCAGCAGCGTTACTAGCGGGTCCTACAATGAGCAGTTCTTC. V usage is TRBV9 and J usage is TRBJ2-1, with 9 bases fitting TRBD2. CDR1 is SGDLS and CDR2 is YYNGEE in the germline V gene. This CDR3 is built from 15 residues. V lost 2 bases to trimming and J lost 1 base; unmatched junction nucleotides: 1. The full variable domain, with the rest looked up from reference TRBV9 and TRBJ2-1, is DSGVTQTPKHLITATGQRVTLRCSPRSGDLSVYWYQQSLDQGLQFLIQYYNGEERAKGNILERFSAQQFPDLHSELNLSSLELGDSALYFCASSVTSGSYNEQFFGPGTRLTVL.

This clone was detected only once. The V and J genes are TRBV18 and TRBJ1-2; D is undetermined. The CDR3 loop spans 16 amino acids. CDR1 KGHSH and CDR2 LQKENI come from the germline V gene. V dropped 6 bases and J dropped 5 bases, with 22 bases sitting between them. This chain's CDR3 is CASSPSGLSTFYGYTF. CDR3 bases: TGTGCCAGCTCCCCGTCGGGTTTGTCAACATTTTATGGCTACACCTTC. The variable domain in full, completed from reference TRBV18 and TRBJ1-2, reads NAGVMQNPRHLVRRRGQEARLRCSPMKGHSHVYWYRQLPEEGLKFMVYLQKENIIDESGMPKERFSAEFPKEGPSILRIQQVVRGDSAAYFCASSPSGLSTFYGYTFGSGTRLTVV.

The CDR3 DNA sequence: TGTGCCAGTAGTAAACGGGAGGGCCTGGGGACCGGGGAGCTGTTTTTT. Its protein product is CASSKREGLGTGELFF. V is TRBV19 and J is TRBJ2-2; TRBD2 matches 8 bases. The V segment lost 4 bases and the J segment 5 bases; nucleotides outside the gene matches: 9. The CDR3 is 16 residues long. Germline lookup yields CDR1 LNHDA and CDR2 SQIVND (reference sequence).

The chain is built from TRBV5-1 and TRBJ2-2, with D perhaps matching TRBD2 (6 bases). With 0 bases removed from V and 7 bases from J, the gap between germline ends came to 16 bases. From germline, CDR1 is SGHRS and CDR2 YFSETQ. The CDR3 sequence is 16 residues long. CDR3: CASSLAGVGGGGELFF. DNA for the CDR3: TGCGCCAGCAGCTTGGCGGGAGTAGGTGGAGGCGGGGAGCTGTTTTTT.

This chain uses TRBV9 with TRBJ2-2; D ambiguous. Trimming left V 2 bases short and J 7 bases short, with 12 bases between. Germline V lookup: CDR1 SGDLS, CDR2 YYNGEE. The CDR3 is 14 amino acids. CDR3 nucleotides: TGTGCCAGCAGCGTGATGGCTTCTTACGGGGAGCTGTTTTTT. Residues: CASSVMASYGELFF.

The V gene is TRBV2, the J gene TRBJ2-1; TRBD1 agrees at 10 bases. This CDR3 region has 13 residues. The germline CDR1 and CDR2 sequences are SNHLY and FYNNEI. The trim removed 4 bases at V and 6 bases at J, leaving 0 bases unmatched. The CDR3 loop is CASSGTGGNEQFF. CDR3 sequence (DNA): TGTGCCAGCAGTGGGACAGGGGGCAATGAGCAGTTCTTC. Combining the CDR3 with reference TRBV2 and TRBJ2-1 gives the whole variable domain EPEVTQTPSHQVTQMGQEVILRCVPISNHLYFYWYRQILGQKVEFLVSFYNNEISEKSEIFDDQFSVERPDGSNFTLKIRSTKLEDSAMYFCASSGTGGNEQFFGPGTRLTVL.

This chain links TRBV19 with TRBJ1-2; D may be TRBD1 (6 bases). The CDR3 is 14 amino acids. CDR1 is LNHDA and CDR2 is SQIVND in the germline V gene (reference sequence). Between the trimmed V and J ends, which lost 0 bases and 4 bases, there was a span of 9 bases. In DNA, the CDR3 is TGTGCCAGTAGTATAGACAGGGGTCTCTATGGCTACACCTTC. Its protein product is CASSIDRGLYGYTF. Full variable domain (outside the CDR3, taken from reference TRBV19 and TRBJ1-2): DGGITQSPKYLFRKEGQNVTLSCEQNLNHDAMYWYRQDPGQGLRLIYYSQIVNDFQKGDIAEGYSVSREKKESFPLTVTSAQKNPTAFYLCASSIDRGLYGYTFGSGTRLTVV.

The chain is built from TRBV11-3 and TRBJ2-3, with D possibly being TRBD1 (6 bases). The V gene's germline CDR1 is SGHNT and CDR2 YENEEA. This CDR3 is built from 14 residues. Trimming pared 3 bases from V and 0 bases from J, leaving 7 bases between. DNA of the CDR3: TGTGCCAGCAGCTTGGGACACAGCACAGATACGCAGTATTTT. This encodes CASSLGHSTDTQYF.